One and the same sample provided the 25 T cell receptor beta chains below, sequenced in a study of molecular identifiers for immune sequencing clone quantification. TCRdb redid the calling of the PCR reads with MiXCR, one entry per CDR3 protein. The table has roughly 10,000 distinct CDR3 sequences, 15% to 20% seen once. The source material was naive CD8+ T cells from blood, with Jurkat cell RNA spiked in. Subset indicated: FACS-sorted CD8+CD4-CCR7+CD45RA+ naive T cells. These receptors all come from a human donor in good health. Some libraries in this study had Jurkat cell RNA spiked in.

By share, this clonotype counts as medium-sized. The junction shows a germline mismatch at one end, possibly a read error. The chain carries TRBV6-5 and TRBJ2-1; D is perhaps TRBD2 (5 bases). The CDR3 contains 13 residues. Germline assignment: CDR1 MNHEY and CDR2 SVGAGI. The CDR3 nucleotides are TGTGCCAGCAGTTACTCGATGCGGGCCCCGTTAATCTTC. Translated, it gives CASSYSMRAPLIF.

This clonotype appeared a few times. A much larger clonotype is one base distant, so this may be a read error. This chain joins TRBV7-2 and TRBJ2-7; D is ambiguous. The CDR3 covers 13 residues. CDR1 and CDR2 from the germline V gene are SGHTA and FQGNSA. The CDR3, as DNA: TGTGCCAGCAGCTTAAGCCCCCTCCCCGAGCAGAACTTC. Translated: CASSLSPLPEQNF.

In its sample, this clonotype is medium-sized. The DNA for the CDR3 is TGCGCCAGCAACCAACCGGACAGGAACGTACGATACCGCAATCAGCCCCAGCATTTT. Amino acids: CASNQPDRNVRYRNQPQHF. The chain recombines TRBV23-1 with TRBJ1-5; 7 positions agree with TRBD1. TRBV23-1 qualifies as an ORF whose function is uncertain. Germline trimming cut 7 bases from V and 2 bases from J; bases unmatched to any gene: 20. CDR3 length: 19 amino acids.

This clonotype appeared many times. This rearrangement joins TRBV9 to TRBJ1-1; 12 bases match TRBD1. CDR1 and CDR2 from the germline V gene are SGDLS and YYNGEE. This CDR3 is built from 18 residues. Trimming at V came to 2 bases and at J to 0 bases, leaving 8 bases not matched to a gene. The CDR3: CASSVWSGQGAMNTEAFF. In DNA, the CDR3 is TGTGCCAGCAGCGTGTGGTCGGGACAGGGGGCAATGAACACTGAAGCTTTCTTT.

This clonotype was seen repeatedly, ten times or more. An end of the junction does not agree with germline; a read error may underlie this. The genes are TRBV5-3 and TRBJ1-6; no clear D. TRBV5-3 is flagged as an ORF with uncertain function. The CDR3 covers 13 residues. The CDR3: CASSLPENSPLHF. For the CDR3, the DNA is TGTGCCAGCAGCTTGCCAGAGAATTCACCCCTCCACTTT.

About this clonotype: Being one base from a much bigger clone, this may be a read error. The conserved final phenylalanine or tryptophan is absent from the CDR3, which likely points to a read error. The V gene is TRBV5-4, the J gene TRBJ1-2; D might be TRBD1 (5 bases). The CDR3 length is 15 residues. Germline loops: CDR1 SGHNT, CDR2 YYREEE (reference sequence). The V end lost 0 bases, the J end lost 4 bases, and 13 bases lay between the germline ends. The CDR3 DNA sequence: TGTGCCAGCAGCTTGGACGGGGGAGAGATCTATGGCTACACCATC. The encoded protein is CASSLDGGEIYGYTI.

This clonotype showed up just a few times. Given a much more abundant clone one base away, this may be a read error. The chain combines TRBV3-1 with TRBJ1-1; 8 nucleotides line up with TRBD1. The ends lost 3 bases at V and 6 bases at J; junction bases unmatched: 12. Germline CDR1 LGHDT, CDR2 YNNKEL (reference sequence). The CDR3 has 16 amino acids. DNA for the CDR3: TGTGCCAGCAGCCATCTCCGCGGACAGGGAAACGCTGAAGCTTTCTTT. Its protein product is CASSHLRGQGNAEAFF.

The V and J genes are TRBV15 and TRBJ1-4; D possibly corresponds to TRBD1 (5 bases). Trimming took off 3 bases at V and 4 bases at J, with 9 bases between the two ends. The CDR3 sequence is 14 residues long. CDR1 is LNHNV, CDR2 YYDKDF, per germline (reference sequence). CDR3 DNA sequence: TGTGCCACCAGCAGCGGGACGGATAATGAAAAACTGTTTTTT. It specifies CATSSGTDNEKLFF.

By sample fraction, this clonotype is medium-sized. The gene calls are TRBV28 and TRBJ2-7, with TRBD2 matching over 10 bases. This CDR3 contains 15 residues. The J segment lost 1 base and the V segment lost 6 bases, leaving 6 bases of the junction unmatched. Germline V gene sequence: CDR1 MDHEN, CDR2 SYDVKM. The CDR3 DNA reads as TGTGCCAGCAGCCCACTAGCGGGAAGTTCCTACGAGCAGTACTTC. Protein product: CASSPLAGSSYEQYF.

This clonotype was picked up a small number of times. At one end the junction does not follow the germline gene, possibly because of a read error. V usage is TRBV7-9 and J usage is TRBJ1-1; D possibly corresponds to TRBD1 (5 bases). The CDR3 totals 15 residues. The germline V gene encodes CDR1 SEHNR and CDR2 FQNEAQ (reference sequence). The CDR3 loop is CASSYVGHGFTEASF. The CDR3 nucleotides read TGTGCCAGCAGCTACGTCGGACATGGTTTCACTGAAGCTTCCTTT. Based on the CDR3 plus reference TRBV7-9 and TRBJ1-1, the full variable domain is DTGVSQNPRHKITKRGQNVTFRCDPISEHNRLYWYRQTLGQGPEFLTYFQNEAQLEKSRLLSDRFSAERPKGSFSTLEIQRTEQGDSAMYLCASSYVGHGFTEASFGQGTRLTVV.

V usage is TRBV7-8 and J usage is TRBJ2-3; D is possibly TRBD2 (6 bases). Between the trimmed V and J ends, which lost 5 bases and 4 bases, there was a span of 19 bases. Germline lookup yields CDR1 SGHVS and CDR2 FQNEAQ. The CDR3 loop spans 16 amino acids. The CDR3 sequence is CASSPPRGILPDTQYF. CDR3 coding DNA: TGTGCCAGCAGCCCGCCTCGCGGGATTTTACCAGATACGCAGTATTTT. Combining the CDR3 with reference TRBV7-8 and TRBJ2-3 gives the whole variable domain GAGVSQSPRYKVAKRGQDVALRCDPISGHVSLFWYQQALGQGPEFLTYFQNEAQLDKSGLPSDRFFAERPEGSVSTLKIQRTQQEDSAVYLCASSPPRGILPDTQYFGPGTRLTVL.

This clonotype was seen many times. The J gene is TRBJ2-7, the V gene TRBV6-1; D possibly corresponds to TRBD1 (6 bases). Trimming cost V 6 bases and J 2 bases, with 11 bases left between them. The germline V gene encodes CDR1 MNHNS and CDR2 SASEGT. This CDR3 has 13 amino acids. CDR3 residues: CASSVPGAYEQYF. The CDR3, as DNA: TGTGCCAGCAGCGTACCAGGGGCCTACGAGCAGTACTTC.

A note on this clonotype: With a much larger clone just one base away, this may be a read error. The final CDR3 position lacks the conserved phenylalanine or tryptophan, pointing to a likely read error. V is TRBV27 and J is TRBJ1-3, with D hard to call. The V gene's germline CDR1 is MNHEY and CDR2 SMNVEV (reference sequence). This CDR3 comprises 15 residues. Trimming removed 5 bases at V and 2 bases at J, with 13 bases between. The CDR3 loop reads CASSPLTTPGNTIYS. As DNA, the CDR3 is TGTGCCAGCAGTCCCTTGACAACACCTGGAAACACCATATATTCT.

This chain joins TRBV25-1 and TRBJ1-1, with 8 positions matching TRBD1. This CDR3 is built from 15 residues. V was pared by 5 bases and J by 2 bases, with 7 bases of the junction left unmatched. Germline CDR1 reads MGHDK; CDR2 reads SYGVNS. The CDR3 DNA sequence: TGTGCCAGCAGTCACGGACAGGGCTTCAACACTGAAGCTTTCTTT. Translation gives CASSHGQGFNTEAFF.

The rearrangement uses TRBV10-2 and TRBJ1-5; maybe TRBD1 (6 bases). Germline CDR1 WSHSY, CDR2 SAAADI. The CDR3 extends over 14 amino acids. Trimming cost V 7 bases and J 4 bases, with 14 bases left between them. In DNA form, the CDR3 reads TGCGCCAGCACCCCGGGACATTCAAATCAGCCCCAGCATTTT. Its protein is CASTPGHSNQPQHF.

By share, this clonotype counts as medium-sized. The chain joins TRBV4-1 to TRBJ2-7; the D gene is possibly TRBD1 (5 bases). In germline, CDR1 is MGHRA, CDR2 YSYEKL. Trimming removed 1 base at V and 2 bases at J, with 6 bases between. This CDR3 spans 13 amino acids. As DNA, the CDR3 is TGCGCCAGCAGCCAAGGCAGGGCCTACGAGCAGTACTTC. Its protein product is CASSQGRAYEQYF.

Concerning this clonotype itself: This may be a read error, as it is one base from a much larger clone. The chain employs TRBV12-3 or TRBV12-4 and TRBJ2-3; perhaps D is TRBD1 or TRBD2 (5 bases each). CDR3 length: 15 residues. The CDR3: CASTLMGEKTDPQYF. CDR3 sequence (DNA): TGTGCCAGCACCCTAATGGGGGAGAAAACAGATCCGCAGTATTTT.

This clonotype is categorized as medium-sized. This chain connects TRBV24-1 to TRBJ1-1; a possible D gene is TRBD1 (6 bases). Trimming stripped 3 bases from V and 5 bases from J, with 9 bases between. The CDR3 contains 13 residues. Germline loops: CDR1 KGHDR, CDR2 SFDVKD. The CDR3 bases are TGTGCCACCAGTGATCAGGGGCGAACTGAAGCTTTCTTT. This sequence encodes CATSDQGRTEAFF.

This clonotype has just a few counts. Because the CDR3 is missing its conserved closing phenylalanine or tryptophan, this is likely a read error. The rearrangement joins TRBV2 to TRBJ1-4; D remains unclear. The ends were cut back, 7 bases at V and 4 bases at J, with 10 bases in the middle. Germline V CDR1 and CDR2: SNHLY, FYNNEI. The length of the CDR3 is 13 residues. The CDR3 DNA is TGTGCCAGCAACGGTTGGGATAATGAAAAACTGTTTCTT. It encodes CASNGWDNEKLFL.

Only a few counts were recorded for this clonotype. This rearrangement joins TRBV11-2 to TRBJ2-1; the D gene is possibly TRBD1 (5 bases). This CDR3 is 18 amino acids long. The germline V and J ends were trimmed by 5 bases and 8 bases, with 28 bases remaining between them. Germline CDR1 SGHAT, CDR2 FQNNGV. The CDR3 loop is CASSPPPQTGPGIDEQFF. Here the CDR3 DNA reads TGTGCCAGCAGCCCCCCCCCGCAAACAGGCCCTGGGATCGATGAGCAGTTCTTC.

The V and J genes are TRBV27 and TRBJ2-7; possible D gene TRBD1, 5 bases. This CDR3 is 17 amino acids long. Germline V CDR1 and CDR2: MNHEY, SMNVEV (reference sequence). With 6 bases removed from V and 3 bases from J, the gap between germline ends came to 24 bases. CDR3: CASSSPPTLDRNYEQYF. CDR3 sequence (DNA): TGTGCCAGCAGCTCCCCCCCCACCCTAGACAGAAACTACGAGCAGTACTTC.

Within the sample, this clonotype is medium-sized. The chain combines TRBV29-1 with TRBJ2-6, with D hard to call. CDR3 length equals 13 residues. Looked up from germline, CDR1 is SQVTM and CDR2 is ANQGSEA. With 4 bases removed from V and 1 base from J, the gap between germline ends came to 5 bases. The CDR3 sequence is CSVARSGANVLTF. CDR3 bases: TGCAGCGTTGCGAGATCTGGGGCCAACGTCCTGACTTTC.

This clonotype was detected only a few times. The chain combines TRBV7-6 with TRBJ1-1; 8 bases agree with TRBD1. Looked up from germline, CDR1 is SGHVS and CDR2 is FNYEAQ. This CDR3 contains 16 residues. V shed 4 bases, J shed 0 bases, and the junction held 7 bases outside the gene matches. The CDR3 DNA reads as TGTGCCAGCAGCTCACAGACAGGGGAGTTGAACACTGAAGCTTTCTTT. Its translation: CASSSQTGELNTEAFF.

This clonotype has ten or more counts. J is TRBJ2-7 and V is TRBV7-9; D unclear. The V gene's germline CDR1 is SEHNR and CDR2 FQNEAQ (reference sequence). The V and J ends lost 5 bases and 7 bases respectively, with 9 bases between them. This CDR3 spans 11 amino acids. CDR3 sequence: CASSPGEEQYF. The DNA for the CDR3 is TGTGCCAGCAGCCCAGGTGAGGAGCAGTACTTC. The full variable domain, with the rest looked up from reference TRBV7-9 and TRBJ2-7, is DTGVSQNPRHKITKRGQNVTFRCDPISEHNRLYWYRQTLGQGPEFLTYFQNEAQLEKSRLLSDRFSAERPKGSFSTLEIQRTEQGDSAMYLCASSPGEEQYFGPGTRLTVT.

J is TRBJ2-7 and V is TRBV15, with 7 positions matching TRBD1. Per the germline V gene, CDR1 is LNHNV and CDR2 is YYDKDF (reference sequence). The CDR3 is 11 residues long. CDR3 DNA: TGTGTGACAGGGAACTCCTACGAGCAGTACTTC. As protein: CVTGNSYEQYF.